The sequence of this TCR beta chain was determined in a study of shared T cell receptors in the human thymus. TCRdb's copy holds only in-frame clones and misses some; the assay was immunoSEQ multiplex PCR. The top ten clones hold just under 0.0095% of a sample with hundreds of thousands of clones, about 87% of them seen once. The CDR3 runs 15 residues. Per germline, CDR1 LGHNA and CDR2 YSLEER. With 1 base removed from V and 4 bases from J, the gap between germline ends came to 13 bases. These sequences were also reported in another study, on human thymus T cells. That study adds: Within thymic and blood repertoires, V and J gene usage appeared to be biased.

Sequenced material: thymocytes. The rearrangement joins TRBV4-3 to TRBJ1-1; possibly TRBD1 for D (5 bases). The TCR was taken from a boy in the first two years of life with a congenital heart defect. CDR3 nucleotide sequence: TGCGCCAGCAGCCAAGTAAGCAGGGCTTCCACTGAAGCTTTCTTT. Its protein is CASSQVSRASTEAFF.